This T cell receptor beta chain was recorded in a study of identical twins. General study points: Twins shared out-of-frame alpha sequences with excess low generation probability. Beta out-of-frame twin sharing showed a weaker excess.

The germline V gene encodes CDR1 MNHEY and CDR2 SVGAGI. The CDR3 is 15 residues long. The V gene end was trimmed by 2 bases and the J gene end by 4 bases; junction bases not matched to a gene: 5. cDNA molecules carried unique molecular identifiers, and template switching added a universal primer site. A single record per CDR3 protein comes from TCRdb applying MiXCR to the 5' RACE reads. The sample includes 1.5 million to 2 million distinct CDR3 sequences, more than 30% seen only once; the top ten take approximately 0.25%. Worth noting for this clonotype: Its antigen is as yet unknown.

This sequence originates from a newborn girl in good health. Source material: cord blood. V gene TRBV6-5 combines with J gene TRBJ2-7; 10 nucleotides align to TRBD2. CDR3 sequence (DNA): TGTGCCAGCAGTTACCCGACTAGCGGGTGGTACGAGCAGTACTTC. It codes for CASSYPTSGWYEQYF.